This T cell receptor beta chain emerged from a study of blood T cell repertoires in COVID-19. Profiled with immunoSEQ multiplex PCR; TCRdb holds only in-frame clones, not every one. The data contain some 120,000 clones, 77% of them singletons. The CDR3 is 15 residues long. Per germline, CDR1 SGHDT and CDR2 YYEEEE. V trimming: 2 bases; J trimming: 2 bases; junction bases outside the gene matches: 5. The chain uses TRBV5-6 and TRBJ2-3; 7 nucleotides align to TRBD1. The sequenced sample consisted of peripheral blood. The clonotype originates from a human donor in a cohort sampled during active COVID-19. The CDR3 reads CASSFVDRATDTQYF. The CDR3 coding sequence is TGTGCCAGCAGCTTCGTCGACAGGGCCACAGATACGCAGTATTTT.